These T cell receptor beta chains were read from a single sample in a study of radiation and T cells in renal cell carcinoma. The data were produced by immunoSEQ multiplex PCR, yet TCRdb's version contains in-frame clones alone and is incomplete. Seen here are just under 80,000 clones, roughly 85% observed once, and the top ten hold under 25%. This sample comprised blood, obtained from a patient whose treatment included radiotherapy and nephrectomy. These receptors all stem from a woman between 50 and 59 years old with renal cell carcinoma. The CDR3 runs from the conserved cysteine through the conserved F or W. A D gene is named only where the DNA matches it firmly.

d_call v_call cdr3_aa
TRBD1 TRBV5-1 CASSLDRGPYGYTF
- TRBV11-3 CASSSRGYTDTQYF
- TRBV28 CASSPRAGAYEQYF
- TRBV21-1 CASSRRTGGFNEQYF
- TRBV9 CASSVSGPGEQYF
TRBD1 TRBV30 CAWRDRVTYEQYF
- TRBV28 CASSIGGGEQPQHF
- TRBV15 CATSRTGPYQETQYF
- TRBV10-3 CAISESQGSGYTF
- TRBV19 CASRTTSNQPQHF
- TRBV9 CASSSPRGVVREKLFF
- TRBV9 CASSDRTDDSPLHF
- TRBV6-5 CASRKSGPSYNEQFF
- TRBV19 CASSIGWRGSRRRTDTQYF
TRBD2 TRBV7-3 CASSLRASGIGAGELFF
- TRBV6-6 CASSYLFTTEAFF
TRBD2 TRBV2 CASRTTSSTGELFF
- TRBV25-1 CASSEFAWPAETQYF
TRBD1 TRBV2 CASSPIRGEQPQHF
- TRBV6-1 CASSEAYLGQPQHF
TRBD1 TRBV6-4 CASSDYFLQGAGELFF
- TRBV7-8 CASSSLNGEQFF
- TRBV28 CASRGGESSGYTF
- TRBV6-5 CASRMTVLTSDTQYF
- TRBV21-1 CASHNGGQGNSPLHF
- TRBV18 CASSSNGANQPQHF
- TRBV5-4 CASSLVVGDTQYF
TRBD2 TRBV6-4 CASREPRGGDEQYF
- TRBV28 CASSNRGTANTEAFF
- TRBV6-5 CASSSPGLAFEQYF
- TRBV5-1 CASSLGAGAPYEQYF
- TRBV19 CASSGRVAQHF
- TRBV9 CASSVTGPETQYF
- TRBV27 CASSLGTPDYNEQFF
- TRBV5-1 CASSLDADSSFYNEQFF
- TRBV28 CASSSFGSFKNTIYF